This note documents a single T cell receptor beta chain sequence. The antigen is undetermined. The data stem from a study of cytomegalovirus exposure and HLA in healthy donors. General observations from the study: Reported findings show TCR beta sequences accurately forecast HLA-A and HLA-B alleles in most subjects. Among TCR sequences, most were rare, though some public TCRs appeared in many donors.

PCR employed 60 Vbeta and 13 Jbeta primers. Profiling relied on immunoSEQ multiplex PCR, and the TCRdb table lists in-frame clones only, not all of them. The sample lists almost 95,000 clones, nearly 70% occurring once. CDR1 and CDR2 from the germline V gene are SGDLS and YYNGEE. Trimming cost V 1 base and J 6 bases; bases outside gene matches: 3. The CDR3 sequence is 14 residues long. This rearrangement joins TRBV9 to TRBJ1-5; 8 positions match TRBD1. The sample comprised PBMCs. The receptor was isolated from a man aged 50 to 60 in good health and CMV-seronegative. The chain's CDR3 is CASSVTGGTQPQHF. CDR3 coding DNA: TGTGCCAGCAGCGTAACAGGGGGAACTCAGCCCCAGCATTTT.